The 8 T cell receptor beta chains given below trace back to one sample, sequenced in a study of blood T cells in healthy people across ages. Alongside a J-beta primer mix, a sample-barcoded 5' primer served in a second PCR lasting about 6 to 12 cycles. From the 5' RACE reads, TCRdb called clonotypes with MiXCR, one entry per CDR3 protein. The table shows about 750,000 distinct CDR3 sequences, with about 48% occurring only once. The sequenced material came from blood. The receptors originated from a man older than 75 in good health.

The chain has TRBV7-2 and TRBJ2-7; 9 bases fit TRBD2. V lost 5 bases, J lost 0 bases, and 5 bases stayed unmatched. This CDR3 spans 15 amino acids. Germline V gene sequence: CDR1 SGHTA, CDR2 FQGNSA. CDR3 amino acids: CASSQAGGHSYEQYF. CDR3 nucleotides: TGTGCCAGCAGCCAAGCGGGAGGCCACTCCTACGAGCAGTACTTC. Together with reference TRBV7-2 and TRBJ2-7, the CDR3 gives the full variable domain: GAGVSQSPSNKVTEKGKDVELRCDPISGHTALYWYRQSLGQGLEFLIYFQGNSAPDKSGLPSDRFSAERTGGSVSTLTIQRTQQEDSAVYLCASSQAGGHSYEQYFGPGTRLTVT.

In this sample, this clonotype turned up once. V usage is TRBV6-6 and J usage is TRBJ2-1, with TRBD1 identical over 7 bases. The junction had 13 bases not matched to a gene; V was cut back by 6 bases and J by 8 bases. The CDR3 has 15 amino acids. CDR1 and CDR2 from the germline V gene are MNHNY and SVGAGI (reference sequence). CDR3 amino acids: CASSPTGARGHEQFF. Written as DNA, the CDR3 is TGTGCCAGCAGCCCAACAGGGGCAAGAGGGCATGAGCAGTTCTTC.

The chain carries TRBV6-6 and TRBJ2-7; 11 bases are shared with TRBD2. From germline, CDR1 is MNHNY and CDR2 SVGAGI (reference sequence). The CDR3 has 16 amino acids. The V and J ends lost 5 bases and 3 bases, in that order; junction bases with no gene match: 9. The chain's CDR3 is CASSITLAGVYYEQYF. The CDR3 DNA reads as TGTGCCAGCAGTATCACACTAGCGGGAGTGTACTACGAGCAGTACTTC.

This clonotype was counted only a few times. The chain combines TRBV7-2 with TRBJ1-1; D uncertain. The CDR3 is 13 amino acids. The germline V gene encodes CDR1 SGHTA and CDR2 FQGNSA. V gave up 0 bases and J gave up 6 bases, with 8 bases separating them. The CDR3 bases are TGTGCCAGCAGCTTAGCGGCTTCCTCTGAAGCTTTCTTT. Translated: CASSLAASSEAFF.

In its sample, this clonotype was seen a few times. The chain employs TRBV3-1 and TRBJ1-2; tentatively, D is TRBD1 (5 bases). Trimming took off 1 base at V and 2 bases at J, with 11 bases between the two ends. CDR3 length equals 15 residues. Germline V gene lookup returns CDR1 LGHDT and CDR2 YNNKEL (reference sequence). CDR3 protein: CASSQAGRENYGYTF. In DNA form, the CDR3 reads TGTGCCAGCAGCCAAGCGGGACGGGAGAACTATGGCTACACCTTC. Drawing the rest from reference TRBV3-1 and TRBJ1-2, the complete variable domain is DTAVSQTPKYLVTQMGNDKSIKCEQNLGHDTMYWYKQDSKKFLKIMFSYNNKELIINETVPNRFSPKSPDKAHLNLHINSLELGDSAVYFCASSQAGRENYGYTFGSGTRLTVV.

This chain uses TRBV27 with TRBJ1-1, with D possibly matching TRBD1 (5 bases). The CDR3 is made up of 16 amino acids. Deletions cut 3 bases from V and 3 bases from J, with 17 bases between. Germline V CDR1 and CDR2: MNHEY, SMNVEV (reference sequence). CDR3 DNA sequence: TGTGCCAGCAGTTTCCCCTCCGGGGGTCCTCACACTGAAGCTTTCTTT. Translation gives CASSFPSGGPHTEAFF.

Concerning this clonotype: With a much larger clone just one base away, this may be a read error. The V and J genes are TRBV6-1 and TRBJ2-1; no firm D call. The CDR3 extends over 15 amino acids. The V and J ends lost 1 base and 0 bases respectively, with 7 bases between them. Germline assignment: CDR1 MNHNS and CDR2 SASEGT. This CDR3 is CASSEEIGSYNEQFF. CDR3 nucleotides: TGTGCCAGCAGTGAAGAGATAGGCTCCTACAATGAGCAGTTCTTC.

This clonotype has more than one count but fewer than ten. The chain recombines TRBV12-3 or TRBV12-4 with TRBJ2-4, with 14 bases that match TRBD2. The J call may be in error: the DNA end matches TRBJ2-7 better. This CDR3 comprises 15 residues. The CDR3 DNA is TGTGCCAGCAGCGTGACTAGCGGGAGGGCCCTCGAGCAGTACTTC. Translation: CASSVTSGRALEQYF.